These 9 T cell receptor beta chains came from one sample sequenced in a study of shared clonotypes between healthy human individuals. TCRdb keeps only in-frame clones here, not all; method: immunoSEQ multiplex PCR. The sample yields 450,000 to 500,000 clones, approximately 81% seen once. Input material: PBMCs. All receptors come from a woman between 35 and 50 years old in good health. Some clones in this sample may be carry-over from other donors' samples.

Comment on this clone: Other DNA sequences in the sample encode the same CDR3. The DNA for the CDR3 is TGTGCCAGCAGTGCAACAGATGCCTCTGGAAACACCATATATTTT. Translating gives CASSATDASGNTIYF. This sequence joins TRBV2 and TRBJ1-3; D is ambiguous. Trimming pared 4 bases from V and 0 bases from J, leaving 10 bases between. The CDR3 extends over 15 amino acids. CDR1 SNHLY and CDR2 FYNNEI come from the germline V gene.

V is TRBV7-9 and J is TRBJ2-1, with TRBD2 matching over 10 bases. Germline CDR1 and CDR2: SEHNR and FQNEAQ (reference sequence). The length of the CDR3 is 15 residues. V dropped 5 bases and J dropped 5; count of bases not matched to a gene: 6. CDR3 nucleotides: TGTGCCAGCAGCCCGAGCGGGAGGGGAGACAATGAGCAGTTCTTC. This sequence encodes CASSPSGRGDNEQFF. Together with reference TRBV7-9 and TRBJ2-1, the CDR3 gives the full variable domain: DTGVSQNPRHKITKRGQNVTFRCDPISEHNRLYWYRQTLGQGPEFLTYFQNEAQLEKSRLLSDRFSAERPKGSFSTLEIQRTEQGDSAMYLCASSPSGRGDNEQFFGPGTRLTVL.

This clone was observed a few times. The rearrangement uses TRBV18 and TRBJ1-1, with D possibly being TRBD1 (5 bases). Germline assignment: CDR1 KGHSH and CDR2 LQKENI. V lost 4 bases to trimming and J lost 7 bases, with 22 bases between them. CDR3 length: 16 amino acids. The CDR3 loop is CASSLREPGGGDEAFF. In DNA, the CDR3 is TGTGCCAGCTCACTCCGGGAGCCCGGCGGGGGGGATGAAGCTTTCTTT.

As concerns this clone: Other DNA sequences from this sample encode an identical CDR3 as well. The chain couples TRBV5-1 to TRBJ2-5, with 8 bases aligning to TRBD1. V lost 2 bases to trimming and J lost 4 bases; unmatched junction nucleotides: 7. CDR1 and CDR2 from the germline V gene are SGHRS and YFSETQ. The CDR3 loop spans 15 amino acids. In DNA form, the CDR3 reads TGCGCCAGCAGCTTTGGGCAGGGGGCAGGAGAGACCCAGTACTTC. Encoded protein: CASSFGQGAGETQYF.

This clone was seen many times. V usage is TRBV27 and J usage is TRBJ2-1; D tentatively fits TRBD1 or TRBD2 (5 bases each). The CDR3 has 12 amino acids. Deletions cut 3 bases from V and 12 bases from J, with 12 bases between. The germline CDR1 and CDR2 sequences are MNHEY and SMNVEV (reference sequence). CDR3 region: CASSFRGVGQFF. In DNA, the CDR3 is TGTGCCAGCAGTTTTCGAGGGGTCGGGCAGTTCTTC.

This chain uses TRBV6-6 with TRBJ1-5; TRBD1 aligns across 8 bases. This CDR3 has 15 amino acids. From germline, CDR1 is MNHNY and CDR2 SVGAGI (reference sequence). Trimming cost V 2 bases and J 7 bases; bases outside gene matches: 7. For the CDR3, the DNA is TGTGCCAGCAGTTACCCGACAGGGGCGGGCCAGCCCCAGCATTTT. Encoded protein: CASSYPTGAGQPQHF.

The chain carries TRBV30 and TRBJ1-2; 9 nucleotides line up with TRBD1. The CDR3 consists of 13 residues. Trimming removed 8 bases from V and 2 bases from J; junction bases left unmatched: 6. CDR1 and CDR2 (germline): GTSNPN, SVGIG (reference sequence). CDR3 in DNA: TGTGCCAAAAGGGACAGGGAAAACTATGGCTACACCTTC. It encodes CAKRDRENYGYTF.

This clone has more than one count but fewer than ten. J is TRBJ2-7 and V is TRBV5-4; D perhaps matches TRBD1 (5 bases). The CDR3 runs 13 residues. V was pared by 4 bases and J by 0 bases, with 8 bases between. CDR1 SGHNT and CDR2 YYREEE come from the germline V gene (reference sequence). CDR3 DNA: TGTGCCAGCAGCACGGACACCTCCTACGAGCAGTACTTC. Protein: CASSTDTSYEQYF.

CDR3 loop: CASSPLGGPYNEQFF. Here the CDR3 DNA reads TGTGCCAGCTCACCTCTTGGCGGGCCCTACAATGAGCAGTTCTTC. This chain uses TRBV18 with TRBJ2-1, with a weak D call TRBD2 (5 bases). Trimming removed 3 bases at V and 2 bases at J, with 11 bases between. The length of the CDR3 is 15 residues. Looked up from germline, CDR1 is KGHSH and CDR2 is LQKENI.